Below, 10 T cell receptor beta chains from the same sample are listed, as sequenced in a study of blood T cell repertoires in COVID-19. The table came from immunoSEQ multiplex PCR; TCRdb's copy has only in-frame clones and leaves some out. The table has a few hundred thousand clones, just under 90% seen once; the top ten hold approximately 1.8%. Sequencing was performed on peripheral blood. These receptors originate from a woman under 40 with COVID-19, enrolled during active disease.

The V and J genes are TRBV5-1 and TRBJ1-1; no reliable D call. V was pared by 4 bases and J by 2 bases, with 9 bases between. The CDR3 runs to 13 residues. CDR1 is SGHRS, CDR2 YFSETQ, per germline. CDR3 amino acids: CASSRDANTEAFF. The CDR3 coding sequence is TGCGCCAGCAGCCGCGATGCAAACACTGAAGCTTTCTTT. Complete variable domain (other parts from reference TRBV5-1 and TRBJ1-1): KAGVTQTPRYLIKTRGQQVTLSCSPISGHRSVSWYQQTPGQGLQFLFEYFSETQRNKGNFPGRFSGRQFSNSRSEMNVSTLELGDSALYLCASSRDANTEAFFGQGTRLTVV.

This chain joins TRBV28 and TRBJ1-1; TRBD1 agrees at 8 bases. The CDR3 loop spans 17 amino acids. V lost 2 bases to trimming and J lost 3 bases; unmatched junction nucleotides: 11. Looked up from germline, CDR1 is MDHEN and CDR2 is SYDVKM. This chain's CDR3 is CASSLETGAGGDTEAFF. The CDR3 DNA follows: TGTGCCAGCAGTTTAGAGACAGGGGCAGGGGGCGACACTGAAGCTTTCTTT.

This sequence joins TRBV6-5 and TRBJ2-1; D not certain. The germline gives CDR1 MNHEY, CDR2 SVGAGI. There are 15 residues in the CDR3. V gave up 0 bases and J gave up 4 bases, with 10 bases separating them. The CDR3 loop reads CASSYSKQPYNEQFF. Written as DNA, the CDR3 is TGTGCCAGCAGTTACTCGAAACAGCCTTACAATGAGCAGTTCTTC.

The genes are TRBV11-3 and TRBJ1-6; weak D call: TRBD1 (6 bases). V was pared by 5 bases and J by 11 bases, with 22 bases between. CDR3 length equals 16 residues. The germline gives CDR1 SGHNT, CDR2 YENEEA. The CDR3 here is CASSGGGPAWVAPLHF. The CDR3 region has the DNA TGTGCCAGCAGCGGCGGGGGGCCTGCTTGGGTTGCACCCCTCCACTTT.

The chain employs TRBV4-1 and TRBJ2-3; 8 bases align to TRBD2. The CDR3 is made up of 15 amino acids. The V and J ends lost 6 bases and 6 bases, in that order; junction bases with no gene match: 11. Germline-derived CDR1 and CDR2 are MGHRA and YSYEKL. The CDR3 sequence: CASRELLAGPDTQYF. The CDR3 nucleotides read TGCGCCAGCAGGGAGCTTCTAGCGGGCCCCGATACGCAGTATTTT.

The chain recombines TRBV10-2 with TRBJ2-7; TRBD1 is a possible D gene (7 bases). Germline lookup yields CDR1 WSHSY and CDR2 SAAADI. The V end was cut by 6 bases, the J end by 5 bases, with 23 bases between. The CDR3 covers 16 residues. The CDR3 DNA reads TGCGCCAGCAGGGGGGGCCCTCAAGACAGGGCCAACGAGCAGTACTTC. This sequence encodes CASRGGPQDRANEQYF.

CDR3 nucleotide sequence: TGCGCCAGCAGGAGCACAGGGGGAGGTGGCTATGGCTACACCTTC. This encodes CASRSTGGGGYGYTF. The chain carries TRBV5-1 and TRBJ1-2; 8 nucleotides align to TRBD1. This CDR3 is 15 amino acids long. The V gene's germline CDR1 is SGHRS and CDR2 YFSETQ. J lost 4 bases, V lost 5 bases, and 10 bases had no gene match.

V and J are TRBV4-2 and TRBJ2-4; 8 nucleotides align to TRBD1. The ends lost 4 bases at V and 6 bases at J; junction bases unmatched: 5. The CDR3 contains 14 residues. Germline V gene data show CDR1 as LGHNA and CDR2 as YNFKEQ. This chain's CDR3 is CASSREDRANIQYF. The CDR3 DNA reads as TGTGCCAGCAGCCGAGAGGACAGGGCAAACATTCAGTACTTC.

The chain employs TRBV3-1 (or the pseudogene TRBV3-2) and TRBJ1-3; the match to TRBD1 covers 8 bases. The V gene's germline CDR1 is LGHDT and CDR2 YNNKEL (reference sequence). This CDR3 has 16 amino acids. V was clipped by 4 bases and J by 3 bases; unmatched bases: 8. The CDR3 is CASSPWTGYGGNTIYF. CDR3 nucleotides: TGTGCCAGCAGCCCCTGGACAGGGTACGGTGGAAACACCATATATTTT.

The chain combines TRBV18 with TRBJ2-7, with a weak D call TRBD1 (5 bases). The germline V gene encodes CDR1 KGHSH and CDR2 LQKENI. This CDR3 has 12 residues. V lost 3 bases and J lost 4, with 7 bases in between. CDR3 residues: CASSPDNYEQYV. CDR3 sequence (DNA): TGTGCCAGCTCACCGGACAATTACGAGCAGTACGTC.